This T cell receptor beta chain came from a study of blood T cells in healthy people across ages. In its sample, this clonotype was seen many times. Its antigen is still unknown. CDR3 length: 13 residues. V dropped 4 bases and J dropped 3 bases, with 10 bases sitting between them. Per the germline V gene, CDR1 is LGHDT and CDR2 is YNNKEL (reference sequence). PCR was performed a second time for about 7 to 11 cycles using a sample-barcoded 5' primer and a J-beta primer mix. TCRdb passed the 5' RACE reads through MiXCR, listing each CDR3 protein once. The data show some 930,000 distinct CDR3 sequences, with almost 30% seen just once and 9.5% to 13% held by the top ten. Study-wide points: It was held that the diversity estimates obtained from one million T cells were underestimates. In long-lived donors, naive CD4+ cell counts and diversity exceeded those of aged donors.

This sample also belongs to another study, concerning T cells of mothers and their children.

The chain couples TRBV3-1 to TRBJ2-7; no clear D gene. Sequences were obtained from blood. The TCR comes from a woman aged 40 to 55 in good health. The CDR3 spells CASSLLEGYEQYF. Here the CDR3 DNA reads TGTGCCAGCAGCCTCTTGGAAGGCTACGAGCAGTACTTC.